This entry lists 26 T cell receptor beta chains sequenced from one sample in a study of T cell responses to AZD1222 COVID-19 vaccine. Data came from immunoSEQ multiplex PCR; TCRdb stores just in-frame clones and leaves some out. The table includes around 200,000 clones, about 91% detected once. The sample here was peripheral blood, taken on day 0 of AZD1222 vaccination. These receptors came from an adult in good health.

The chain carries TRBV23-1 and TRBJ1-5, with a weak D call TRBD1 (6 bases). TRBV23-1 qualifies as an ORF whose function is uncertain. V shed 7 bases and J shed 6 bases, with 22 bases lying between them. The CDR3 covers 16 residues. CDR3 sequence: CASTQTIRQEGQPQHF. CDR3 DNA: TGCGCCAGCACTCAGACGATAAGACAGGAGGGTCAGCCCCAGCATTTT.

The rearrangement joins TRBV7-2 to TRBJ2-7, with D possibly matching TRBD1 (6 bases). V lost 2 bases, J lost 1 base, and 12 bases lay in between. The CDR3 extends over 15 amino acids. CDR1 and CDR2 (germline): SGHTA, FQGNSA. The CDR3 loop reads CASSLRDTFSYEQYF. CDR3 nucleotide sequence: TGTGCCAGCAGCTTACGGGACACCTTTTCCTACGAGCAGTACTTC.

The chain is built from TRBV4-2 and TRBJ2-5; D possibly uses TRBD1 or TRBD2 (5 bases each). Trimming pared 0 bases from V and 1 base from J, leaving 15 bases between. The V gene's germline CDR1 is LGHNA and CDR2 YNFKEQ. The CDR3 is made up of 17 amino acids. The CDR3: CASSQEPSPGRQETQYF. In nucleotides, the CDR3 is TGTGCCAGCAGCCAAGAGCCTTCCCCGGGACGCCAAGAGACCCAGTACTTC.

This sequence joins TRBV7-9 and TRBJ2-3; the match to TRBD1 covers 8 bases. V lost 1 base to trimming and J lost 6 bases; unmatched junction nucleotides: 12. This CDR3 comprises 17 residues. Germline assignment: CDR1 SEHNR and CDR2 FQNEAQ (reference sequence). CDR3 DNA: TGTGCCAGCAGCTTAGGGGCCCCAGGGGGCGCAAAGGATACGCAGTATTTT. It yields the protein CASSLGAPGGAKDTQYF.

The chain uses TRBV9 and TRBJ2-2; D may correspond to TRBD1 or TRBD2 (5 bases each). V lost 3 bases and J 0 bases, leaving 9 bases between the germline ends. The length of the CDR3 is 15 residues. Germline CDR1 is SGDLS and CDR2 is YYNGEE. CDR3 sequence (DNA): TGTGCCAGCAGCGCGAGGGGAGCGAACACCGGGGAGCTGTTTTTT. Its protein is CASSARGANTGELFF.

This rearrangement joins TRBV19 to TRBJ1-3; a weak D match, TRBD1 (5 bases). The CDR3 is made up of 15 amino acids. Between the trimmed V and J ends, which lost 1 base and 1 base, there was a span of 8 bases. The germline V gene encodes CDR1 LNHDA and CDR2 SQIVND (reference sequence). This chain's CDR3 is CASSIGGTSGNTIYF. For the CDR3, the DNA is TGTGCCAGTAGTATAGGGGGCACATCTGGAAACACCATATATTTT.

The J gene is TRBJ2-5, the V gene TRBV5-1; D is unclear. The length of the CDR3 is 13 residues. Germline V gene sequence: CDR1 SGHRS, CDR2 YFSETQ. The germline V and J ends were trimmed by 0 bases and 4 bases, with 7 bases remaining between them. For the CDR3, the DNA is TGCGCCAGCAGCTTGGAAAGAGGAGAGACCCAGTACTTC. Translation: CASSLERGETQYF.

This clone was detected a few times. Mismatch with germline at one junction end may stem from a read error. The gene calls are TRBV29-1 and TRBJ1-2; 8 positions agree with TRBD1. In germline, CDR1 is SQVTM, CDR2 ANQGSEA. The CDR3 is 14 residues long. The CDR3 DNA reads as TGCAGCGCTGAAAAACAGGGGGGTGGCTATGGCTACACCTTC. This translates into CSAEKQGGGYGYTF.

This chain links TRBV6-5 with TRBJ2-1, with D tentatively TRBD1 or TRBD2 (5 bases each). The V gene lost 8 bases and the J gene lost 5 bases, with 19 bases spanning the gap. Germline CDR1 and CDR2: MNHEY and SVGAGI. There are 15 residues in the CDR3. CDR3 DNA: TGTGCCAGCGGAGCCGGGACCCTTAACAACAATGAGCAGTTCTTC. Its translation is CASGAGTLNNNEQFF.

J is TRBJ2-7 and V is TRBV7-9; D unresolved. The CDR3 totals 14 residues. CDR1 SEHNR and CDR2 FQNEAQ come from the germline V gene (reference sequence). Trimming took 7 bases from V and 4 from J, leaving 17 bases between them. The CDR3 here is CASTPTPGIYEQYF. The CDR3 DNA follows: TGTGCCAGCACCCCCACTCCGGGCATTTACGAGCAGTACTTC.

J is TRBJ1-2 and V is TRBV9; TRBD1 aligns across 9 bases. Germline V gene data show CDR1 as SGDLS and CDR2 as YYNGEE. This CDR3 is built from 15 residues. V was pared by 4 bases and J by 4 bases, with 8 bases of the junction left unmatched. This chain's CDR3 is CASSSPGQGRYGYTF. Here the CDR3 DNA reads TGTGCCAGCAGCTCGCCGGGACAGGGCCGCTATGGCTACACCTTC. Together with reference TRBV9 and TRBJ1-2, the CDR3 gives the full variable domain: DSGVTQTPKHLITATGQRVTLRCSPRSGDLSVYWYQQSLDQGLQFLIQYYNGEERAKGNILERFSAQQFPDLHSELNLSSLELGDSALYFCASSSPGQGRYGYTFGSGTRLTVV.

The chain has TRBV6-5 and TRBJ1-2, with D tentatively TRBD1 (5 bases). The CDR3 length is 13 residues. Germline assignment: CDR1 MNHEY and CDR2 SVGAGI. V was cut by 4 bases and J by 8 bases, with 14 bases left in between. The CDR3 here is CASSLSGVEGYTF. The CDR3 nucleotides are TGTGCCAGCAGTTTATCGGGGGTGGAGGGCTACACCTTC.

The chain combines TRBV11-2 with TRBJ1-1; D is ambiguous. V lost 4 bases to trimming and J lost 0 bases, with 18 bases between them. CDR3 length: 17 amino acids. Germline loops: CDR1 SGHAT, CDR2 FQNNGV. CDR3 in DNA: TGTGCCAGCAGCTCCGTTCCCCGGCCCCTCATGAACACTGAAGCTTTCTTT. Protein product: CASSSVPRPLMNTEAFF.

The chain combines TRBV11-3 with TRBJ2-7; D gene uncertain. This CDR3 has 12 residues. Trimming stripped 1 base from V and 7 bases from J, with 8 bases between. Germline values: CDR1 SGHNT, CDR2 YENEEA. Written as DNA, the CDR3 is TGTGCCAGCAGCTTAGGCCAAAGGGAGCAGTACTTC. Protein product: CASSLGQREQYF. The whole variable domain, filled in from reference TRBV11-3 and TRBJ2-7, reads EAGVVQSPRYKIIEKKQPVAFWCNPISGHNTLYWYLQNLGQGPELLIRYENEEAVDDSQLPKDRFSAERLKGVDSTLKIQPAELGDSAVYLCASSLGQREQYFGPGTRLTVT.

The chain employs TRBV4-2 and TRBJ2-1, with 8 bases identical to TRBD2. This CDR3 contains 15 residues. Germline assignment: CDR1 LGHNA and CDR2 YNFKEQ. Trimming cost V 1 base and J 8 bases; bases outside gene matches: 7. CDR3 amino acids: CASSQVSGGRDEQFF. DNA for the CDR3: TGTGCCAGCAGCCAAGTGAGCGGGGGAAGGGATGAGCAGTTCTTC.

V gene TRBV19 combines with J gene TRBJ2-2, with 7 bases matching TRBD1. The CDR3 spans 17 residues. Germline CDR1 LNHDA, CDR2 SQIVND (reference sequence). V lost 5 bases and J lost 4; bases outside the gene matches: 13. The CDR3 loop is CASSQGTGTVFTGELFF. CDR3 DNA sequence: TGTGCCAGTAGTCAGGGCACCGGGACAGTATTCACCGGGGAGCTGTTTTTT.

The V call is TRBV9, the J call TRBJ1-1; 8 bases fit TRBD1. CDR3 length equals 17 residues. Germline trimming cut 0 bases from V and 0 bases from J; bases unmatched to any gene: 7. Germline CDR1 and CDR2: SGDLS and YYNGEE. CDR3 sequence (DNA): TGTGCCAGCAGCGTAGACCCCCTACAGGGGGTGAACACTGAAGCTTTCTTT. Translated, it gives CASSVDPLQGVNTEAFF.

This clone came up once. DNA for the CDR3: TGTGCCAGCAGTTTAGAGGTCGGGGACGGACTGCGTGGCTACACCTTC. Its translation: CASSLEVGDGLRGYTF. The rearrangement uses TRBV28 and TRBJ1-2; the D gene is possibly TRBD1 (5 bases). CDR3 length: 16 residues. V shed 2 bases and J shed 7 bases, with 20 bases lying between them. Per germline, CDR1 MDHEN and CDR2 SYDVKM.

CDR3: CASSLSRRSLAKNIQYF. CDR3 DNA sequence: TGTGCCAGCAGTTTATCAAGGAGGTCCCTAGCCAAAAACATTCAGTACTTC. The chain carries TRBV27 and TRBJ2-4; D is possibly TRBD2 (5 bases). Looked up from germline, CDR1 is MNHEY and CDR2 is SMNVEV (reference sequence). The CDR3 length is 17 residues. V was pared by 0 bases and J by 0 bases, with 12 bases between.

V and J are TRBV14 and TRBJ2-7, with unresolved D. V lost 0 bases to trimming and J lost 4 bases, with 16 bases between them. Looked up from germline, CDR1 is SGHDN and CDR2 is FVKESK. This CDR3 is 16 amino acids long. In nucleotides, the CDR3 is TGTGCCAGCAGCCAAGATAGCTGGGCACAAGGTTACGAGCAGTACTTC. Its protein product is CASSQDSWAQGYEQYF.

This clone was observed once. This rearrangement joins TRBV3-1 (or the pseudogene TRBV3-2) to TRBJ1-3; D is uncertain. This CDR3 contains 15 residues. Germline CDR1 reads LGHDT; CDR2 reads YNNKEL (reference sequence). V was clipped by 1 base and J by 0 bases, with 7 bases between them. The DNA of the CDR3 is TGTGCCAGCAGCCAAGGGGGATACTCTGGAAACACCATATATTTT. Its protein is CASSQGGYSGNTIYF.

The chain has TRBV5-1 and TRBJ1-6; 10 nucleotides agree with TRBD1. The CDR3 loop spans 17 amino acids. The V gene end was trimmed by 3 bases and the J gene end by 6 bases; junction bases not matched to a gene: 9. Germline CDR1 reads SGHRS; CDR2 reads YFSETQ. The CDR3, as DNA: TGCGCCAGCAGCTCCGGGACAGGGGCCCAGGGTAATTCACCCCTCCACTTT. Its translation: CASSSGTGAQGNSPLHF.

The chain couples TRBV12-5 to TRBJ1-5, with TRBD1 matching over 8 bases. Germline CDR1 is LGHNT and CDR2 is FRNRAP. With V trimmed by 3 bases and J by 6 bases, 4 bases remained unmatched. The CDR3 has 14 residues. The CDR3 DNA is TGTGCTAGTGGTTTCAGGGGGCAGGGTCAGCCCCAGCATTTT. Translated: CASGFRGQGQPQHF.

V and J are TRBV6-5 and TRBJ1-6, with D perhaps matching TRBD1 (5 bases). Trimming pared 6 bases from V and 9 bases from J, leaving 18 bases between. Germline-derived CDR1 and CDR2 are MNHEY and SVGAGI. CDR3 length: 15 amino acids. In DNA form, the CDR3 reads TGTGCCAGCAGACGACGGGAGACAGACTTTTCACCCCTCCACTTT. Translation: CASRRRETDFSPLHF.

V usage is TRBV7-2 and J usage is TRBJ2-5; no reliable D call. The ends were cut back, 1 base at V and 5 bases at J, with 14 bases in the middle. Germline values: CDR1 SGHTA, CDR2 FQGNSA. The CDR3 is 15 amino acids. CDR3 bases: TGTGCCAGCAGCTTAGATCCCCCCAGCCGGGAGACCCAGTACTTC. It codes for CASSLDPPSRETQYF.

This clone came up a few times. Distinct nucleotide sequences in the sample also encode this CDR3. This chain uses TRBV6-2 or TRBV6-3 with TRBJ2-1, with 8 bases aligning to TRBD2. This CDR3 spans 13 amino acids. The trim removed 3 bases at V and 7 bases at J, leaving 2 bases unmatched. Germline V lookup: CDR1 MNHEY, CDR2 SVGEGT. The chain's CDR3 is CASSYRGGNEQFF. The CDR3 nucleotides read TGTGCCAGCAGTTATCGCGGGGGGAATGAGCAGTTCTTC.